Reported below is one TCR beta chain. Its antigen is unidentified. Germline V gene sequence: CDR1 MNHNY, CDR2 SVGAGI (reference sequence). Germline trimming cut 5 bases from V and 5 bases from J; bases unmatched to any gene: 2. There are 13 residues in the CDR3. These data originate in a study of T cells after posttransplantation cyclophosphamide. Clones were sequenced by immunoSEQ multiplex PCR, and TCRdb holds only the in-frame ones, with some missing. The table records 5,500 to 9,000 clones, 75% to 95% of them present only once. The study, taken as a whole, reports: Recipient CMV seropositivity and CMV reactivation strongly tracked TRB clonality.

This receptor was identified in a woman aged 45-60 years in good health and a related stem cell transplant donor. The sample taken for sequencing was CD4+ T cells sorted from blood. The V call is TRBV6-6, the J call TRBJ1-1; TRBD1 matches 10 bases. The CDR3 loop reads CASSRTGGTEAFF. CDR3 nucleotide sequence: TGTGCCAGCAGTCGGACAGGGGGTACTGAAGCTTTCTTT.